This T cell receptor (beta chain) was sequenced for a study of T cells after yellow fever vaccination. Using its own MiXCR run on the 5' RACE reads, TCRdb lists one record per CDR3 protein. The table lists hundreds of thousands of distinct CDR3 sequences, 18% of them singletons. Germline assignment: CDR1 SGHRS and CDR2 YFSETQ. The CDR3 is 16 residues long. J was trimmed by 4 bases and V by 2 bases; bases with no gene match: 9. The input for sequencing was PBMCs, taken before the yellow fever booster vaccination. The receptor comes from a young man who received the YFV17D yellow fever vaccine. The rearrangement uses TRBV5-1 and TRBJ1-2; 9 positions match TRBD1. CDR3 sequence reads: CASSFRGQGRGYGYTF. The CDR3 DNA is TGCGCCAGCAGCTTCAGGGGACAGGGCCGGGGCTATGGCTACACCTTC.